The 3 T cell receptor beta chains listed next were all sequenced from one sample in a study of tumor-infiltrating lymphocytes in primary liver carcinoma (TCRdb year 2017). Sequenced on an Illumina HiSeq 2500. Starting from 450 to 500 ng total RNA, TCRbeta-specific cDNA was produced by reverse transcription with a constant-region primer and ProtoScript II reverse transcriptase. The TCRbeta libraries were prepared through three rounds of nested multiplex PCR following a slightly modified ARM-PCR procedure. Each of the first two PCR rounds ran for around 10 cycles using multiplex TRBV1-TRBV30 forward primers together with a Cbeta reverse primer. In-frame beta chains were kept once TCRdb had trimmed the public reads at Q25 with fastp and called clones with MiXCR. Rows are combined by CDR3 protein, so each entry shows the most common genes and DNA. The sample records about 75,000 distinct CDR3 sequences, roughly 72% of which are singletons. Less than 30% of the sample is in the top ten clones.

Total RNA and DNA were co-extracted without cell sorting from roughly 20-30 mg of bulk tissue using the AllPrep DNA/RNA mini kit. The sequencing input was tumor-adjacent normal liver tissue. These receptors came from a man aged 40-49 years with primary liver carcinoma and hepatitis B virus infection.

Remarks on this clonotype: Relative to the germline gene, one junction end is altered; a read error may explain this. The CDR3 here is CASRSTVEVFF. Here the CDR3 DNA reads TGTGCCAGCAGATCAACAGTTGAAGTTTTCTTT. This chain joins TRBV6-1 and TRBJ1-1, with D unresolved. CDR1 is MNHNS and CDR2 is SASEGT in the germline V gene. CDR3 size: 11 residues.

Details on this clonotype: An end of the junction differs from the germline gene, which may be a read error. V and J are TRBV6-2 or TRBV6-3 and TRBJ1-5, with D perhaps TRBD1 (5 bases). The CDR3 contains 13 residues. Germline V gene lookup returns CDR1 MNHEY and CDR2 SVGEGT. CDR3 region: CAIQGDGNQPLHF. The CDR3 DNA follows: TGTGCCATACAAGGGGACGGCAATCAGCCCCTGCATTTT.

Note on this clonotype: Given the absence of the conserved phenylalanine or tryptophan at the CDR3 end, a read error is likely. V is TRBV6-2 or TRBV6-3 and J is TRBJ2-1, with D possibly TRBD2 on 5 matching bases. CDR3 length equals 14 residues. Germline V gene sequence: CDR1 MNHEY, CDR2 SVGEGT. CDR3 residues: CARSYQRKRPWQFI. CDR3 in DNA: TGTGCCAGAAGTTACCAGCGGAAGCGCCCCTGGCAGTTCATC.